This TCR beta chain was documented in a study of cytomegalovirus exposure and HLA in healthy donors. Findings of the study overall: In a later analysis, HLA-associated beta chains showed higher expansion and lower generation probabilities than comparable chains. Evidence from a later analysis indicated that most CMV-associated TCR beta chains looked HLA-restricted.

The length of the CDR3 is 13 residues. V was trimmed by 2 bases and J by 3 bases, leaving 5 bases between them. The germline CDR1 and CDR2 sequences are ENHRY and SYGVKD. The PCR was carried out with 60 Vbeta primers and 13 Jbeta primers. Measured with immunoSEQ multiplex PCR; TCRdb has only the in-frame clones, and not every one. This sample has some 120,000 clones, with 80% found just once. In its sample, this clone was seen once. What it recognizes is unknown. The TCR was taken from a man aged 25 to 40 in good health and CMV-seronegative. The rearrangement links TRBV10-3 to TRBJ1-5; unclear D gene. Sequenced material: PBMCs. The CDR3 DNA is TGTGCCATCAGTGAGCAGGACAATCAGCCCCAGCATTTT. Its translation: CAISEQDNQPQHF.